This T cell receptor (beta chain) was sequenced in a study of T cells in Graves' hyperthyroidism and ophthalmopathy. Whole-study context: Before any treatment, at initial diagnosis, peripheral blood was collected. Overall study results and limits: Appearing also in blood were most of the thyroid clonotypes expanded above 0.001.

Used for diagnoses were clinical symptoms, serum thyroxine and TRAb, thyroid ultrasound and orbital computed tomography. Using about 10 ml of fresh peripheral blood, PBMCs were prepared. Germline CDR1 MNHEY, CDR2 SVGAGI. The length of the CDR3 is 18 residues. The ends were cut back, 6 bases at V and 2 bases at J, with 25 bases in the middle. Researchers amplified the TCR beta CDR3 regions from RNA transcripts. During a first-round RT-PCR of the TCR CDR3, the HTBI primer set was used. TCRdb used MiXCR to reprocess the multiplex PCR reads, holding one entry per CDR3 protein. The sample includes roughly 560,000 distinct CDR3 sequences, roughly 15% of them seen just once. There are many counts of this clonotype. The antigen remains unidentified.

Source material: blood. This sequence originates from a woman aged 40 to 49 with Graves' ophthalmopathy. The J gene is TRBJ2-5, the V gene TRBV6-5; tentative D call: TRBD1 (6 bases). The CDR3 loop is CASRLGDTGVLWQETQYF. The CDR3, as DNA: TGTGCCAGCAGACTAGGGGACACGGGTGTATTATGGCAAGAGACCCAGTACTTC.